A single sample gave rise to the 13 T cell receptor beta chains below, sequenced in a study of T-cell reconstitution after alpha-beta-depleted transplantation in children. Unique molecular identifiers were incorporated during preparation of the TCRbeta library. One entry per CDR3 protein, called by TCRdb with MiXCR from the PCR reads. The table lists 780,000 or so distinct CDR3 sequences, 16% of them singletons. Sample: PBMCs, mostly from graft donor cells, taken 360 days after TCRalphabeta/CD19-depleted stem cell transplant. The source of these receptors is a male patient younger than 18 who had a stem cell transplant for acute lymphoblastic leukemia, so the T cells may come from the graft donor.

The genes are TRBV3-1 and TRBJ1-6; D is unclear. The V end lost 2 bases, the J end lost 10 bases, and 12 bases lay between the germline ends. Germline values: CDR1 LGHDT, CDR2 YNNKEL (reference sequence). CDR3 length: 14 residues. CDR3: CASSQYGRGSPLHF. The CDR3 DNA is TGTGCCAGCAGCCAATATGGTCGTGGCTCACCCCTCCACTTT.

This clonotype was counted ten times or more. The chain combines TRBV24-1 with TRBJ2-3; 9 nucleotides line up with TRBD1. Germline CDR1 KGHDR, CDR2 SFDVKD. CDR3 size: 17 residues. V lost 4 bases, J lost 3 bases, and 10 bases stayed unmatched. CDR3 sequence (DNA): TGTGCCACCAGTGACCGCTACGCCGGGACAGGGACAGATACGCAGTATTTT. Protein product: CATSDRYAGTGTDTQYF.

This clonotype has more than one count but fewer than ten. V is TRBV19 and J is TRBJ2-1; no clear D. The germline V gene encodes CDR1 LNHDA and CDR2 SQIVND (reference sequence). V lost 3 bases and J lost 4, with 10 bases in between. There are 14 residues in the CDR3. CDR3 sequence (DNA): TGTGCCAGTAGTATGTTCCTTTATTACAATGAGCAGTTCTTC. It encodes CASSMFLYYNEQFF.

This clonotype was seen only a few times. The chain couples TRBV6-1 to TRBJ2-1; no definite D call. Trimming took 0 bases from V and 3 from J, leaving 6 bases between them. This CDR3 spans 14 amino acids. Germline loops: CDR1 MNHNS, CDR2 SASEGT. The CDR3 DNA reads TGTGCCAGCAGTGAAGCTAGAGACTACAATGAGCAGTTCTTC. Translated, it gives CASSEARDYNEQFF.

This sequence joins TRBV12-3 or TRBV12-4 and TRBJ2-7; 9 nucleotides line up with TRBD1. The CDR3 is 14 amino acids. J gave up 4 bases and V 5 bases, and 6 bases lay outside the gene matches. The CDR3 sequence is CASSPTGGWYEQYF. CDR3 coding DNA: TGTGCCAGCAGTCCCACAGGGGGCTGGTACGAGCAGTACTTC.

CDR3 in amino acids: CASSQVGLAEYEQYF. CDR3 nucleotide sequence: TGTGCCAGCAGCCAAGTAGGGCTAGCGGAGTACGAGCAGTACTTC. The J gene is TRBJ2-7, the V gene TRBV4-2; TRBD2 aligns across 7 bases. CDR3 size: 15 residues. V lost 1 base and J lost 4; bases outside the gene matches: 7. Germline lookup yields CDR1 LGHNA and CDR2 YNFKEQ.

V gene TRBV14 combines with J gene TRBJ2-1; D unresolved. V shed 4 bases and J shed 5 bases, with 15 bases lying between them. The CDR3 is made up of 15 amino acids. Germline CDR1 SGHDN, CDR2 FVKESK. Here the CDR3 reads CASSPGHPRDNEQFF. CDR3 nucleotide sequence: TGTGCCAGCAGCCCCGGTCACCCTCGGGACAATGAGCAGTTCTTC.

This chain's CDR3 is CASSVLAGTREQYF. The CDR3 nucleotides are TGTGCCAGCAGCGTTCTCGCGGGAACGAGGGAGCAGTACTTC. The chain joins TRBV9 to TRBJ2-7; TRBD2 is a possible D gene (6 bases). Per the germline V gene, CDR1 is SGDLS and CDR2 is YYNGEE. V was pared by 2 bases and J by 7 bases, with 16 bases between. This CDR3 region has 14 residues. The whole variable domain, filled in from reference TRBV9 and TRBJ2-7, reads DSGVTQTPKHLITATGQRVTLRCSPRSGDLSVYWYQQSLDQGLQFLIQYYNGEERAKGNILERFSAQQFPDLHSELNLSSLELGDSALYFCASSVLAGTREQYFGPGTRLTVT.

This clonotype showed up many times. The CDR3 DNA reads TGCGCCAGCAGCCAAGGGGCGTACCAAGAGACCCAGTACTTC. Amino acid sequence: CASSQGAYQETQYF. The chain has TRBV4-3 and TRBJ2-5; D gene uncertain. Trimming pared 1 base from V and 0 bases from J, leaving 6 bases between. The CDR3 totals 14 residues. CDR1 is LGHNA and CDR2 is YSLEER in the germline V gene.

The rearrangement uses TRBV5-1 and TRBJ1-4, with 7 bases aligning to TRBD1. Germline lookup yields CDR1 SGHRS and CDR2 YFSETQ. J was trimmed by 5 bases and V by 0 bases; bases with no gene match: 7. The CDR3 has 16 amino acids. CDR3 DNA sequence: TGCGCCAGCAGCTTGGATGGACAGGCCCCGAATGAAAAACTGTTTTTT. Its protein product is CASSLDGQAPNEKLFF.

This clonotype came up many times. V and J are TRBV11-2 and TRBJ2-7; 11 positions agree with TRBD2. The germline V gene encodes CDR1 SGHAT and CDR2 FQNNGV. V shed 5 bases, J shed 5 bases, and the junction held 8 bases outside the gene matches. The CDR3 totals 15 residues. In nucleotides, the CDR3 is TGTGCCAGCAGCCTCCTAGCGGGAGGTTTCCACGAGCAGTACTTC. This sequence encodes CASSLLAGGFHEQYF.

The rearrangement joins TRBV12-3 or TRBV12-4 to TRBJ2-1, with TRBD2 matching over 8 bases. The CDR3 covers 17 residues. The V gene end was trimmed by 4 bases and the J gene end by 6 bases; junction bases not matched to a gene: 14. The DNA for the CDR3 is TGTGCCAGCAGTTCCCTGGTGACTAGCGAGGGAGGCAATGAGCAGTTCTTC. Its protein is CASSSLVTSEGGNEQFF.

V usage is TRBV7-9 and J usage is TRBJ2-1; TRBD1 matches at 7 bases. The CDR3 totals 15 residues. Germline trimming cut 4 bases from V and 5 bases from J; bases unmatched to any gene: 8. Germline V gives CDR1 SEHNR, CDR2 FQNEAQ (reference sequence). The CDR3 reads CASSSWTGLNNEQFF. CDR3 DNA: TGTGCCAGCAGCTCCTGGACAGGATTGAACAATGAGCAGTTCTTC.